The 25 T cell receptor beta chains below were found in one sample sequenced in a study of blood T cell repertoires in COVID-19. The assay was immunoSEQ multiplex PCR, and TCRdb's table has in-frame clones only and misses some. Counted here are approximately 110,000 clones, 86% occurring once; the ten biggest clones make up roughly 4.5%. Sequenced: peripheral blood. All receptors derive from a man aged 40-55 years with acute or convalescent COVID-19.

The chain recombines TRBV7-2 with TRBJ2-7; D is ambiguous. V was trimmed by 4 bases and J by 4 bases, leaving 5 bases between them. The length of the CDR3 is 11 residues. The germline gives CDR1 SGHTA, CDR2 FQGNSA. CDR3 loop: CASSSQYEQYF. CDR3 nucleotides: TGTGCCAGCAGCTCTCAGTACGAGCAGTACTTC.

This chain's CDR3 is CASSQEHPGGIGYGYTF. The CDR3 DNA sequence: TGTGCCAGCAGCCAAGAACACCCAGGGGGAATAGGCTATGGCTACACCTTC. This sequence joins TRBV14 and TRBJ1-2, with 7 bases that match TRBD1. CDR1 SGHDN and CDR2 FVKESK come from the germline V gene. The CDR3 consists of 17 residues. The ends lost 0 bases at V and 4 bases at J; junction bases unmatched: 11.

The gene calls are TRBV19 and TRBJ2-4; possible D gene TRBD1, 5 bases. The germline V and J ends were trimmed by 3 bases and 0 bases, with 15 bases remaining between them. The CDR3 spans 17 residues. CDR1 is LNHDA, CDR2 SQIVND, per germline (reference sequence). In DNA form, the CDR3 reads TGTGCCAGTAGTATTGGGTTGACAGTTTTAGCCAAAAACATTCAGTACTTC. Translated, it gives CASSIGLTVLAKNIQYF. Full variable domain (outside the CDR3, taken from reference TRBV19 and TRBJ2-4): DGGITQSPKYLFRKEGQNVTLSCEQNLNHDAMYWYRQDPGQGLRLIYYSQIVNDFQKGDIAEGYSVSREKKESFPLTVTSAQKNPTAFYLCASSIGLTVLAKNIQYFGAGTRLSVL.

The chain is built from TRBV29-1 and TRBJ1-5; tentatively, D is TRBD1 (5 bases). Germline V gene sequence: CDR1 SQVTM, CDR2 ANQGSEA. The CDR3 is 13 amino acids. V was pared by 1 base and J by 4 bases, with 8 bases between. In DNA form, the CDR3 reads TGCAGCGTTGAAGTCGGGGGAAATCAGCCCCAGCATTTT. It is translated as CSVEVGGNQPQHF.

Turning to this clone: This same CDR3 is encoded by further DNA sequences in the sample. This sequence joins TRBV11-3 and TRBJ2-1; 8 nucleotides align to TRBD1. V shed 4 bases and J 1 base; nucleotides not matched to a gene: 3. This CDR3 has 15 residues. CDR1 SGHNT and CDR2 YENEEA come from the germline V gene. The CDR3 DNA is TGTGCCAGCAGCTCACGGACAGGGTCCTACAATGAGCAGTTCTTC. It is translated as CASSSRTGSYNEQFF. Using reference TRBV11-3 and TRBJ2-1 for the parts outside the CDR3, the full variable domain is EAGVVQSPRYKIIEKKQPVAFWCNPISGHNTLYWYLQNLGQGPELLIRYENEEAVDDSQLPKDRFSAERLKGVDSTLKIQPAELGDSAVYLCASSSRTGSYNEQFFGPGTRLTVL.

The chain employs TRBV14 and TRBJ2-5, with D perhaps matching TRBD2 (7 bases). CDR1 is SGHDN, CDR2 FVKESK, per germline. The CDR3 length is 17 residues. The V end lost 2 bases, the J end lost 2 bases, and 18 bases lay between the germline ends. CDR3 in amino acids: CASSQRGLAESQETQYF. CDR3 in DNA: TGTGCCAGCAGCCAACGGGGGCTAGCGGAGTCACAAGAGACCCAGTACTTC. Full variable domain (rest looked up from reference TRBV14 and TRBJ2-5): EAGVTQFPSHSVIEKGQTVTLRCDPISGHDNLYWYRRVMGKEIKFLLHFVKESKQDESGMPNNRFLAERTGGTYSTLKVQPAELEDSGVYFCASSQRGLAESQETQYFGPGTRLLVL.

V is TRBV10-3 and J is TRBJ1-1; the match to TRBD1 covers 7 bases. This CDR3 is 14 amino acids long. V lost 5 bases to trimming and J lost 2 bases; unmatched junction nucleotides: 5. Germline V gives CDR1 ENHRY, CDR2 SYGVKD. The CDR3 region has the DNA TGTGCCATCAGTAAGGGACAGACCAACACTGAAGCTTTCTTT. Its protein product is CAISKGQTNTEAFF.

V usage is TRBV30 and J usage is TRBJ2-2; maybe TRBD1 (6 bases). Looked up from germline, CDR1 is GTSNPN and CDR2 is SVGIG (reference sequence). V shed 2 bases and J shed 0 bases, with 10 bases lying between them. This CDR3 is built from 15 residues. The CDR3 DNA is TGTGCCTGGAGTAGGGACATCTCGAACACCGGGGAGCTGTTTTTT. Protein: CAWSRDISNTGELFF.

The CDR3 coding sequence is TGTGCCAGCAGCGCCCACCCGACAGGGGGCACTGAAGCTTTCTTT. Amino acids: CASSAHPTGGTEAFF. The J gene is TRBJ1-1, the V gene TRBV9; 9 bases align to TRBD1. CDR3 length: 15 amino acids. The V and J ends lost 3 bases and 4 bases, in that order; junction bases with no gene match: 7. CDR1 and CDR2 (germline): SGDLS, YYNGEE.

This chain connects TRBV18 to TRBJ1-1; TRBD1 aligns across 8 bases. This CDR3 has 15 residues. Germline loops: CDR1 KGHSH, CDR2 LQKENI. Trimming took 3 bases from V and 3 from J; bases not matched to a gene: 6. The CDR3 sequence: CASSPTGVKDTEAFF. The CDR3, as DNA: TGTGCCAGCTCACCGACAGGGGTTAAAGACACTGAAGCTTTCTTT.

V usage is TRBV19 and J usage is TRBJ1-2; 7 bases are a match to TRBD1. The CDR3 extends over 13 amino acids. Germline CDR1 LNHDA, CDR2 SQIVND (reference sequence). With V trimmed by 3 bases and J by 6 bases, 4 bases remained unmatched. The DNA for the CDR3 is TGTGCCAGTAGTATCGGGACAGTAGATGGCTACACCTTC. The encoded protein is CASSIGTVDGYTF.

In DNA form, the CDR3 reads TGCGCCAGCAGCCAAGATCCGGGACAGGGAAACAATCAGCCCCAGCATTTT. Translation: CASSQDPGQGNNQPQHF. The genes are TRBV4-1 and TRBJ1-5; 9 bases fit TRBD1. CDR3 length equals 17 residues. Germline assignment: CDR1 MGHRA and CDR2 YSYEKL. Germline trimming cut 0 bases from V and 3 bases from J; bases unmatched to any gene: 6.

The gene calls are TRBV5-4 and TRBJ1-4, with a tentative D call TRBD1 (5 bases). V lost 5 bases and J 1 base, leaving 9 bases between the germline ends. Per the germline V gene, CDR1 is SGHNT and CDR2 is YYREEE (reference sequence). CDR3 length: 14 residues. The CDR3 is CASSYDRTNEKLFF. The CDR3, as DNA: TGTGCCAGCAGTTATGACAGAACTAATGAAAAACTGTTTTTT.

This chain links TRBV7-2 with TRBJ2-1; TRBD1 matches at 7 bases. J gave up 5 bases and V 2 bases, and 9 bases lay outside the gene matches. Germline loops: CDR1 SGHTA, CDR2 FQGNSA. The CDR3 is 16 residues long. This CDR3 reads CASSLIWPGQNNEQFF. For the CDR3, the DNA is TGTGCCAGCAGCTTAATTTGGCCGGGACAGAACAATGAGCAGTTCTTC.

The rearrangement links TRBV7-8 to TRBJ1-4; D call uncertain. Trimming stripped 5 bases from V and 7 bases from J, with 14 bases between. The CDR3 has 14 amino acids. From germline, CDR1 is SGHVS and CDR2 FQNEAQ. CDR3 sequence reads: CASSRDSEGEKLFF. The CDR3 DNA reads TGTGCCAGCAGCCGAGATAGTGAGGGTGAAAAACTGTTTTTT.

The CDR3, as DNA: TGTGCCAGCAGTTACTCGCCAGGGGGCTCTGGAAACACCATATATTTT. Protein: CASSYSPGGSGNTIYF. This sequence joins TRBV6-2 or TRBV6-3 and TRBJ1-3; the match to TRBD1 covers 7 bases. This CDR3 is 16 amino acids long. V shed 0 bases, J shed 0 bases, and the junction held 2 bases outside the gene matches. The V gene's germline CDR1 is MNHEY and CDR2 SVGEGT.

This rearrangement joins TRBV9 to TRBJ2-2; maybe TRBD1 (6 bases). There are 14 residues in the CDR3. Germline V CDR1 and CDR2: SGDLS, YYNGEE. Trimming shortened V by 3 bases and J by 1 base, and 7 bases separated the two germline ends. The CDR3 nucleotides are TGTGCCAGCAGCGCGACAGGGAACACCGGGGAGCTGTTTTTT. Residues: CASSATGNTGELFF.

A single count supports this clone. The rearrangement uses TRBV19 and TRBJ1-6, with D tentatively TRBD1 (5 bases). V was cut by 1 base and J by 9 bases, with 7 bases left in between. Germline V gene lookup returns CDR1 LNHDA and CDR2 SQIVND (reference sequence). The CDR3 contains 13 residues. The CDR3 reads CASSIGGSSPLHF. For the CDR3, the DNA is TGTGCCAGTAGTATAGGGGGCAGTTCACCCCTCCACTTT.

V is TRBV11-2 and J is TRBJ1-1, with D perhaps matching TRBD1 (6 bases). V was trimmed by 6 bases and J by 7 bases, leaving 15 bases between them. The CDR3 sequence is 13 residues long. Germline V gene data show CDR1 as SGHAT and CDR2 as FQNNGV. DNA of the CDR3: TGTGCCAGCAGGGGATCAGGACAGTATGAAGCTTTCTTT. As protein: CASRGSGQYEAFF.

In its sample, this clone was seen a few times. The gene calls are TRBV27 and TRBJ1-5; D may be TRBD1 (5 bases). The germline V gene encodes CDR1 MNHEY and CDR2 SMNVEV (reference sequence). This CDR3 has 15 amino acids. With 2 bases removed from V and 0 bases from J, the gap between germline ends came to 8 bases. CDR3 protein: CASSLTGGSNQPQHF. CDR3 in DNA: TGTGCCAGCAGTTTAACGGGGGGTAGCAATCAGCCCCAGCATTTT.

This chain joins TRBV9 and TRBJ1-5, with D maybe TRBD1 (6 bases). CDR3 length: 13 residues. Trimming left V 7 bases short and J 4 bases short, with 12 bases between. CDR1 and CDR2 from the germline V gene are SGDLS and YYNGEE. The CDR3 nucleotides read TGTGCCAGCGGGGGCACGGCAAATCAGCCCCAGCATTTT. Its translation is CASGGTANQPQHF.

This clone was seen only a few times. CDR3 loop: CASSADRGTDTQYF. DNA of the CDR3: TGTGCCAGTAGTGCTGACAGGGGCACAGATACGCAGTATTTT. The chain is built from TRBV19 and TRBJ2-3; 7 bases match TRBD1. This CDR3 spans 14 amino acids. With 5 bases clipped from V and 1 base from J, the junction kept 3 bases outside the gene matches. From germline, CDR1 is LNHDA and CDR2 SQIVND (reference sequence).

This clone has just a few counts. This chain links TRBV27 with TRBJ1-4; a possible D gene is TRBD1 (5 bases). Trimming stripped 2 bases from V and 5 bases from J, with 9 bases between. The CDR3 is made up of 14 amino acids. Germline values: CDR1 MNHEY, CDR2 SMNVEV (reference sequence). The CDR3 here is CASSLRSGNEKLFF. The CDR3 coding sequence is TGTGCCAGCAGTTTAAGGTCAGGGAATGAAAAACTGTTTTTT.

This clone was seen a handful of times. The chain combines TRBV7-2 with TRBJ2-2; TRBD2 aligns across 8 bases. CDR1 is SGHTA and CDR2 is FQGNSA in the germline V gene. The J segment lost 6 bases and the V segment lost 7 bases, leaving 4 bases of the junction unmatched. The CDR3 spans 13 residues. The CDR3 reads CASTGGVAGELFF. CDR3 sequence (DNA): TGTGCCAGCACCGGGGGGGTCGCCGGGGAGCTGTTTTTT. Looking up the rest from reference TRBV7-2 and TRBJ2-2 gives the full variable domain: GAGVSQSPSNKVTEKGKDVELRCDPISGHTALYWYRQSLGQGLEFLIYFQGNSAPDKSGLPSDRFSAERTGGSVSTLTIQRTQQEDSAVYLCASTGGVAGELFFGEGSRLTVL.

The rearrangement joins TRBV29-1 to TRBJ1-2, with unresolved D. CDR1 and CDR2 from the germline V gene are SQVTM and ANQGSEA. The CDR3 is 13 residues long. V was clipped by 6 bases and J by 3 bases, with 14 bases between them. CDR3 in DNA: TGCAGCGTCGTAACGGGAAACTACTATGGCTACACCTTC. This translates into CSVVTGNYYGYTF.